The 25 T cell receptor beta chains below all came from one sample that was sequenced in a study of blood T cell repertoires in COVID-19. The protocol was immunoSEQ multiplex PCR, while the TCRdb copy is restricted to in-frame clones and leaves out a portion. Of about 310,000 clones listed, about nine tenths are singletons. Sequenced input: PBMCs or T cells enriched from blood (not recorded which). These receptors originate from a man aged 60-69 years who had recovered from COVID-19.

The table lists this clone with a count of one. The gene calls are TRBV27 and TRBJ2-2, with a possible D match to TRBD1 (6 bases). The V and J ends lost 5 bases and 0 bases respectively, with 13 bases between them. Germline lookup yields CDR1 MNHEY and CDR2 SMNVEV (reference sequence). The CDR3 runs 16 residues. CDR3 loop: CASSPWGRSNTGELFF. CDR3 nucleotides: TGTGCCAGCAGTCCCTGGGGGCGGTCGAACACCGGGGAGCTGTTTTTT.

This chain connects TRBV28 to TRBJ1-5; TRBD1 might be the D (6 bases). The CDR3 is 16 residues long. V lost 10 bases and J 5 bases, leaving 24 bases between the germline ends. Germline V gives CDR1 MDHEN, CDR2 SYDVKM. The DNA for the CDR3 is TGTGCCAACTCTCCGGCCGGGGGGGCGCGGGATCAGCCCCAGCATTTT. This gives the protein CANSPAGGARDQPQHF.

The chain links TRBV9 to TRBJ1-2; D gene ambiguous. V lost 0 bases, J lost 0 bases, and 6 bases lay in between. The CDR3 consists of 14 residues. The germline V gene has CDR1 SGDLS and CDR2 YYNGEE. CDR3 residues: CASSVGQTNYGYTF. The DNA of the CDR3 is TGTGCCAGCAGCGTAGGTCAGACTAACTATGGCTACACCTTC.

The CDR3 nucleotides read TGCGCCAGCAGCCCGGTGGGACAGGGTGGCACCGGGGAGCTGTTTTTT. Translated: CASSPVGQGGTGELFF. The chain has TRBV5-1 and TRBJ2-2; 9 positions agree with TRBD1. This CDR3 has 16 amino acids. Germline lookup yields CDR1 SGHRS and CDR2 YFSETQ. V shed 4 bases and J 4 bases; nucleotides not matched to a gene: 8.

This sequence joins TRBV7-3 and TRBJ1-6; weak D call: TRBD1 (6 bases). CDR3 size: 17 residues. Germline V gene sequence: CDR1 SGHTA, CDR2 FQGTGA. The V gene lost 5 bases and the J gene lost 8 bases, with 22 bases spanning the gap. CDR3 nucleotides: TGTGCCAGCAGCAAAACCGGGACACCGACTCGGGATTCACCCCTCCACTTT. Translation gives CASSKTGTPTRDSPLHF. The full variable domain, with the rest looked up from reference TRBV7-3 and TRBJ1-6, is GAGVSQTPSNKVTEKGKYVELRCDPISGHTALYWYRQSLGQGPEFLIYFQGTGAADDSGLPNDRFFAVRPEGSVSTLKIQRTERGDSAVYLCASSKTGTPTRDSPLHFGNGTRLTVT.

CDR3 protein: CASSQRYNTGELFF. CDR3 DNA sequence: TGTGCCAGCAGCCAACGGTATAACACCGGGGAGCTGTTTTTT. The chain joins TRBV3-1 (or the pseudogene TRBV3-2) to TRBJ2-2; D is unclear. The CDR3 runs to 14 residues. The germline V gene encodes CDR1 LGHDT and CDR2 YNNKEL (reference sequence). V lost 2 bases and J lost 2, with 6 bases in between.

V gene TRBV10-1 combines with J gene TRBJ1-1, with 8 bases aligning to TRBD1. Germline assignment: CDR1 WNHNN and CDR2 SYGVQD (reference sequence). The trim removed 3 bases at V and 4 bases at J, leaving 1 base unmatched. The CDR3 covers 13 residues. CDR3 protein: CASSDQGATEAFF. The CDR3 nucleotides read TGCGCCAGCAGTGACCAGGGGGCCACTGAAGCTTTCTTT.

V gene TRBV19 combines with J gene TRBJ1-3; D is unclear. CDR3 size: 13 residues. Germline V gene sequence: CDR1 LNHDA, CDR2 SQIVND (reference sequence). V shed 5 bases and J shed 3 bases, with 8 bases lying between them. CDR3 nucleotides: TGTGCCAGTAGTTCCGAGTATGGAAACACCATATATTTT. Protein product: CASSSEYGNTIYF.

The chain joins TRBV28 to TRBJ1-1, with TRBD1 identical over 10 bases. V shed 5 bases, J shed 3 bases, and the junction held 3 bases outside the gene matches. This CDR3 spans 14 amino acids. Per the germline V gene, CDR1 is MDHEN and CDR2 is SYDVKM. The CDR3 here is CASSPDRGDTEAFF. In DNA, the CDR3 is TGTGCCAGCAGTCCGGACAGGGGGGACACTGAAGCTTTCTTT.

Here the CDR3 reads CASSRNRQGGDEKLFF. DNA for the CDR3: TGCGCCAGCAGCCGGAATAGACAGGGTGGGGATGAAAAACTGTTTTTT. V is TRBV4-3 and J is TRBJ1-4; the match to TRBD1 covers 7 bases. The CDR3 length is 16 residues. Germline lookup yields CDR1 LGHNA and CDR2 YSLEER. Germline trimming cut 4 bases from V and 6 bases from J; bases unmatched to any gene: 11.

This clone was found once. The DNA of the CDR3 is TGTGCCAGCAGAGACTTAGCGGGAGTCAATGAGCAGTTCTTC. Protein product: CASRDLAGVNEQFF. The V and J genes are TRBV2 and TRBJ2-1; TRBD2 matches 9 bases. CDR3 size: 14 residues. CDR1 is SNHLY and CDR2 is FYNNEI in the germline V gene. The ends lost 6 bases at V and 6 bases at J; junction bases unmatched: 6.

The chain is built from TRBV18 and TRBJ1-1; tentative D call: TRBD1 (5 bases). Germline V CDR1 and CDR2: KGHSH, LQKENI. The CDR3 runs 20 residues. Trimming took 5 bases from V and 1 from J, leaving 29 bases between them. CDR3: CASSSNRVQTSRTQNTEAFF. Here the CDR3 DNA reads TGTGCCAGCTCATCGAATCGGGTCCAAACTTCTCGGACACAGAACACTGAAGCTTTCTTT.

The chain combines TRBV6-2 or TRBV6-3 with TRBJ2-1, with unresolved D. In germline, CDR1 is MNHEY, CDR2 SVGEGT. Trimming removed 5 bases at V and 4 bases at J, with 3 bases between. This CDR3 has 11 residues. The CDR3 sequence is CASSAYNEQFF. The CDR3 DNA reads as TGTGCCAGCAGTGCGTACAATGAGCAGTTCTTC.

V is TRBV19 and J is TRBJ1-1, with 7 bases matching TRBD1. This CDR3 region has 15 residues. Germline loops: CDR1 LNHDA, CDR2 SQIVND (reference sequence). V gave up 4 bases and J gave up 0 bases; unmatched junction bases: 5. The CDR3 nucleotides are TGTGCCAGTAGTAAGAACAGGGGTATGAACACTGAAGCTTTCTTT. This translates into CASSKNRGMNTEAFF. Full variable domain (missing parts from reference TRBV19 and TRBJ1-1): DGGITQSPKYLFRKEGQNVTLSCEQNLNHDAMYWYRQDPGQGLRLIYYSQIVNDFQKGDIAEGYSVSREKKESFPLTVTSAQKNPTAFYLCASSKNRGMNTEAFFGQGTRLTVV.

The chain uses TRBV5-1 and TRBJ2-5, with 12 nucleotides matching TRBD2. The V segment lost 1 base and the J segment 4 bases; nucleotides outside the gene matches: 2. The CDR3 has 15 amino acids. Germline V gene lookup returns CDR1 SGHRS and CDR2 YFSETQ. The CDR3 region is CASSLMGLAGETQYF. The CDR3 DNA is TGCGCCAGCAGCTTGATGGGACTAGCGGGAGAGACCCAGTACTTC.

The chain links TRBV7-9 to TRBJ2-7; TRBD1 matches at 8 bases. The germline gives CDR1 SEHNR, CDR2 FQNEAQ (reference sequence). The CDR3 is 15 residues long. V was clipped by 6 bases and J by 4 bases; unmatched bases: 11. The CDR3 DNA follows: TGTGCCAGCAGATCGACAGGGGATAAGGGGTACGAGCAGTACTTC. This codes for CASRSTGDKGYEQYF.

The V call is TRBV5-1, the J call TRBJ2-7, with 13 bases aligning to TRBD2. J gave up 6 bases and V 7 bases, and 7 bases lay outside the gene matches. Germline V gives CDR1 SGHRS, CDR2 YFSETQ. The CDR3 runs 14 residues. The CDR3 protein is CASRPLAGGFEQYF. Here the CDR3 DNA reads TGCGCCAGCCGACCACTAGCGGGAGGGTTCGAGCAGTACTTC.

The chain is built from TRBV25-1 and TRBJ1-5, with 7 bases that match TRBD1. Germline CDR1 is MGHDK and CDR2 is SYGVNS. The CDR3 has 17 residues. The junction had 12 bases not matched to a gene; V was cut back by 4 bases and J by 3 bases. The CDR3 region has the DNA TGTGCCAGCAGTGTCAAATTCTGGGGACAGAACAATCAGCCCCAGCATTTT. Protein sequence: CASSVKFWGQNNQPQHF.

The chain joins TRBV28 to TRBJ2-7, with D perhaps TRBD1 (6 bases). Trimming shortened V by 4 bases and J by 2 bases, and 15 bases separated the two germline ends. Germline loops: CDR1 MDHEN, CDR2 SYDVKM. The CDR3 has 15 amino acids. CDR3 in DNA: TGTGCCAGCAGTTCAACCGGACAGCCCACCTACGAGCAGTACTTC. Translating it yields CASSSTGQPTYEQYF.

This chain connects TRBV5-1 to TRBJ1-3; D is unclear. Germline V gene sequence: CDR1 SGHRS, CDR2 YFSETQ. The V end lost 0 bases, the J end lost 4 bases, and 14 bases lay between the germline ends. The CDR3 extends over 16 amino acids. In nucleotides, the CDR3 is TGCGCCAGCAGCTTGGCCCTTGGAGGGTACGGAAACACCATATATTTT. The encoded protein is CASSLALGGYGNTIYF. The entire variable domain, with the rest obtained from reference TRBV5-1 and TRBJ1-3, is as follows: KAGVTQTPRYLIKTRGQQVTLSCSPISGHRSVSWYQQTPGQGLQFLFEYFSETQRNKGNFPGRFSGRQFSNSRSEMNVSTLELGDSALYLCASSLALGGYGNTIYFGEGSWLTVV.

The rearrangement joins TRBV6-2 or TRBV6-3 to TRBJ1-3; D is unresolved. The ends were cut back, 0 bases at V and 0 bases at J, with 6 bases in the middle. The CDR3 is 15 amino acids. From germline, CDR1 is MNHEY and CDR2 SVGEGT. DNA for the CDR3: TGTGCCAGCAGTTACTCGGCGGGCTCTGGAAACACCATATATTTT. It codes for CASSYSAGSGNTIYF.

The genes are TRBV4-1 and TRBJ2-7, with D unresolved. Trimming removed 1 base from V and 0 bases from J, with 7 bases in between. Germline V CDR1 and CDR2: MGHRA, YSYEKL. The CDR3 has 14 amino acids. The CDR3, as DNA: TGCGCCAGCAGCCAAGTGGAGTACTCCTACGAGCAGTACTTC. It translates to CASSQVEYSYEQYF.

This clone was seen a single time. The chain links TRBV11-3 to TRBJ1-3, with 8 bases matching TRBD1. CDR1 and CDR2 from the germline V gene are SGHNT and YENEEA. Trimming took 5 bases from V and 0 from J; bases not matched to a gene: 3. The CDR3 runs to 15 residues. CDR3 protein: CASSTGQGSGNTIYF. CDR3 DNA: TGTGCCAGCAGCACAGGACAGGGCTCTGGAAACACCATATATTTT.

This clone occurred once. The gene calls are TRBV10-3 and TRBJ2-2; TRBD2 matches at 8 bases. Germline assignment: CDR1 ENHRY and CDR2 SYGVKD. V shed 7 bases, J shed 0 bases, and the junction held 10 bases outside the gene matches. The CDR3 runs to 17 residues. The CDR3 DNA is TGTGCCATCAAGGAGCGCGGGGGGCGGGCGAACACCGGGGAGCTGTTTTTT. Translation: CAIKERGGRANTGELFF.

The CDR3 DNA reads as TGTGCCAGCGGGACTAGCGGGGGTGAGCAGTTCTTC. Its protein product is CASGTSGGEQFF. The J gene is TRBJ2-1, the V gene TRBV2, with TRBD2 identical over 14 bases. Per the germline V gene, CDR1 is SNHLY and CDR2 is FYNNEI. Trimming at V came to 8 bases and at J to 9 bases, leaving 0 bases not matched to a gene. The CDR3 consists of 12 residues.